Listed below are T cell receptor beta chains from one sample, sequenced in a study of identifying expanded T cells in peripheral blood. Produced via immunoSEQ multiplex PCR; TCRdb's table is partial and in-frame only. The repertoire holds about 94,000 clones, with roughly 90% as singletons. The sample taken for sequencing was blood. The source is a person aged 18 to 75 in good health. Each CDR3 is given without its conserved first and last residue. Fields, in order: J gene, V gene, CDR3 protein.

TRBJ2-7	TRBV5-4	ASSLRGTTVGEQY
TRBJ2-7	TRBV4-2	ASSQDQGTSGSGEQY
TRBJ1-5	TRBV19	ASSIAGGTGQPQH
TRBJ1-2	TRBV7-8	ASSPWTGIVQGYGYT
TRBJ2-1	TRBV7-9	ASSSESEQF
TRBJ1-1	TRBV11-3	ASSLDNYRVRNTEAF
TRBJ1-4	TRBV27	ASSTGTGWVRDEKLF
TRBJ1-5	TRBV6-6	ASRGQNSNQPQH
TRBJ2-7	TRBV6-5	ASRLGLARWYEQY
TRBJ1-2	TRBV7-9	ASRGPNYGYT
TRBJ1-1	TRBV6-5	ASSYSTGNTEAF
TRBJ1-2	TRBV6-6	ASSPARTSNYGYT
TRBJ1-1	TRBV7-9	ASSLAGTGNTEAF
TRBJ1-4	TRBV30	AWSVGLLRLDEKLF
TRBJ2-3	TRBV4-3	ASSQSPGDTQY
TRBJ2-1	TRBV7-9	ASSSGLAVSSYNEQF